This passage covers 9 T cell receptor beta chains from one sample sequenced in a study of blood T cell repertoires in COVID-19. TCRdb's copy holds only in-frame clones and misses some; the assay was immunoSEQ multiplex PCR. Here the sample spans some 41,000 clones, about 89% being singletons. The specimen was peripheral blood. The receptors originated from a man between 65 and 85 years old with active COVID-19.

V and J are TRBV11-3 and TRBJ2-1, with D tentatively TRBD2 (6 bases). The V end was cut by 0 bases, the J end by 9 bases, with 9 bases between. Germline V gene sequence: CDR1 SGHNT, CDR2 YENEEA. The CDR3 covers 13 residues. CDR3 in amino acids: CASSLDRGGEQFF. CDR3 bases: TGTGCCAGCAGCTTAGATAGGGGAGGTGAGCAGTTCTTC.

DNA of the CDR3: TGTGCCAGCTCACCACCGGGCAGCGGGGGGGCCTTAATCAATGAGCAGTTCTTC. Its translation: CASSPPGSGGALINEQFF. This rearrangement joins TRBV18 to TRBJ2-1; 10 positions agree with TRBD2. The CDR3 totals 18 residues. In germline, CDR1 is KGHSH, CDR2 LQKENI. The trim removed 0 bases at V and 6 bases at J, leaving 11 bases unmatched.

J is TRBJ2-7 and V is TRBV5-1, with 7 bases aligning to TRBD2. Germline assignment: CDR1 SGHRS and CDR2 YFSETQ. This CDR3 has 13 residues. V gave up 0 bases and J gave up 5 bases; unmatched junction bases: 2. Written as DNA, the CDR3 is TGCGCCAGCAGCTTGGCCCGGGGGGACGAGCAGTACTTC. It encodes CASSLARGDEQYF. The full variable domain, its missing parts supplied by reference TRBV5-1 and TRBJ2-7, is KAGVTQTPRYLIKTRGQQVTLSCSPISGHRSVSWYQQTPGQGLQFLFEYFSETQRNKGNFPGRFSGRQFSNSRSEMNVSTLELGDSALYLCASSLARGDEQYFGPGTRLTVT.

J is TRBJ2-3 and V is TRBV5-4; 11 bases are shared with TRBD2. The CDR3 consists of 17 residues. CDR1 is SGHNT, CDR2 YYREEE, per germline (reference sequence). V was pared by 4 bases and J by 0 bases, with 7 bases of the junction left unmatched. The CDR3 is CASSPELAGASTDTQYF. The CDR3 bases are TGTGCCAGCAGCCCCGAACTAGCGGGGGCTAGCACAGATACGCAGTATTTT.

V gene TRBV6-5 combines with J gene TRBJ2-7; no definite D call. CDR1 is MNHEY and CDR2 is SVGAGI in the germline V gene. This CDR3 comprises 12 residues. Trimming took 6 bases from V and 3 from J, leaving 9 bases between them. This CDR3 is CASSRSRYEQYF. Written as DNA, the CDR3 is TGTGCCAGCAGCAGGTCCCGCTACGAGCAGTACTTC.

The gene calls are TRBV7-9 and TRBJ2-3, with TRBD1 matching over 7 bases. V lost 3 bases to trimming and J lost 2 bases; unmatched junction nucleotides: 2. Looked up from germline, CDR1 is SEHNR and CDR2 is FQNEAQ (reference sequence). The CDR3 length is 14 residues. CDR3 protein: CASSFRGNTDTQYF. Written as DNA, the CDR3 is TGTGCCAGCAGCTTCAGGGGGAACACAGATACGCAGTATTTT.

V is TRBV3-1 (or the pseudogene TRBV3-2) and J is TRBJ2-5, with 9 bases aligning to TRBD1. Germline CDR1 reads LGHDT; CDR2 reads YNNKEL (reference sequence). V trimming: 11 bases; J trimming: 5 bases; junction bases outside the gene matches: 6. The CDR3 covers 12 residues. The CDR3 sequence: CAVQGAGETQYF. CDR3 coding DNA: TGTGCCGTACAGGGGGCTGGGGAGACCCAGTACTTC.

The chain couples TRBV19 to TRBJ1-5, with TRBD1 matching over 9 bases. J was trimmed by 6 bases and V by 8 bases; bases with no gene match: 14. Per the germline V gene, CDR1 is LNHDA and CDR2 is SQIVND (reference sequence). This CDR3 has 16 amino acids. CDR3 amino acids: CASRSQGAGFGQPQHF. Written as DNA, the CDR3 is TGTGCCAGTCGGTCACAGGGGGCTGGATTCGGTCAGCCCCAGCATTTT.

This rearrangement joins TRBV6-2 or TRBV6-3 to TRBJ2-7, with TRBD2 matching over 11 bases. Germline loops: CDR1 MNHEY, CDR2 SVGEGT. The ends lost 4 bases at V and 2 bases at J; junction bases unmatched: 4. This CDR3 contains 15 residues. CDR3 loop: CASSLTSGVPYEQYF. As DNA, the CDR3 is TGTGCCAGCAGTTTGACTAGCGGGGTTCCCTACGAGCAGTACTTC.